Listed below are T cell receptor beta chains from one sample, sequenced in a study of cytomegalovirus exposure and HLA in healthy donors. TCRdb's table, derived via immunoSEQ multiplex PCR, lists solely in-frame clones and lacks some. The data contain roughly 130,000 clones, 70% to 85% of them singletons. Source material: PBMCs. The origin of the receptors is a young woman in good health and CMV-seropositive. The CDR3 runs from the conserved cysteine through the conserved F or W. Each record gives: V gene, D gene, clone size, J gene, CDR3 DNA, CDR3 protein. A D gene is named only where the DNA matches it firmly. Where a row states a size, it is once, few, many or the class of an expanded clone; other rows omit it.

TRBV30,NA,NA,TRBJ1-1,TGTGCCTGGATCCCTGGCGGAGAATGGGCTGAAGCTTTCTTT,CAWIPGGEWAEAFF
TRBV18,NA,NA,TRBJ1-3,TGTGCCAGCTCACCGGGGGCCTCTGGAAACACCATATATTTT,CASSPGASGNTIYF
TRBV20-1,NA,once,TRBJ1-2,TGCAGTGCCGGAGGGCCGTCTGGCTACACCTTC,CSAGGPSGYTF
TRBV6-5,NA,NA,TRBJ2-7,TGTGCCAGCAGTTACGGGGTCGGGGCAGGGGATTTCGAGCAGTACTTC,CASSYGVGAGDFEQYF
TRBV5-4,NA,once,TRBJ2-7,TGTGCCAGCAGCCCCCAAGGCCTTGCCTCGGGCGAGCAGTACTTC,CASSPQGLASGEQYF
TRBV5-5,NA,once,TRBJ1-6,TGTGCCAGCAGCTTGGGGCAGGGTAGTTCCTATAATTCACCCCTCCACTTT,CASSLGQGSSYNSPLHF
TRBV27,TRBD1,NA,TRBJ1-3,TGTGCCAGCAGTTTACAGGGGGATCCACTTGGAAACACCATATATTTT,CASSLQGDPLGNTIYF
TRBV28,NA,NA,TRBJ2-7,TGTGCCAGCAGCCCCTGGAGCCCCCCCGAGCAGTACTTC,CASSPWSPPEQYF
TRBV5-1,TRBD1,NA,TRBJ1-1,TGCGCCAGCAGCTTGTTTCCAGGGGGTCAGAACACTGAAGCTTTCTTT,CASSLFPGGQNTEAFF
TRBV5-4,TRBD2,NA,TRBJ2-7,TGTGCCAGCAGCTTGGGGCTTGGCGGGGGGGAGACCTACGAGCAGTACTTC,CASSLGLGGGETYEQYF
TRBV28,NA,NA,TRBJ1-1,TGTGCCAGCCCCCGCCACGACAGGCGGACTGAAGCTTTCTTT,CASPRHDRRTEAFF
TRBV19,NA,NA,TRBJ1-5,TGTGCCGGGGGGGTCGCTTATTGGCCCCAGCATTTT,CAGGVAYWPQHF
TRBV25-1,NA,few,TRBJ1-1,TGTGCCAGCAGTGAATTCCTCGGCGGCAGTGAAGCTTTCTTT,CASSEFLGGSEAFF
TRBV29-1,TRBD1,NA,TRBJ2-5,TGCAGCGTGGGACAGGGTGGGGAGACCCAGTACTTC,CSVGQGGETQYF
TRBV29-1,NA,NA,TRBJ2-5,TGCAGCGTTGACGGTGCACCTAACCAAGAGACCCAGTACTTC,CSVDGAPNQETQYF
TRBV9,TRBD2,NA,TRBJ2-7,TGTGCCAGCAGCCCCCAGACTAGCCTGGGCGAGCAGTACTTC,CASSPQTSLGEQYF
TRBV4-1,NA,NA,TRBJ1-1,TGCGCCAGCAGCCAAGAACGGACTGAAGCTTTCTTT,CASSQERTEAFF
TRBV28,TRBD1,NA,TRBJ1-2,TGTGCCAGCAGGAAGCAGGGGGCTAACTATGGCTACACCTTC,CASRKQGANYGYTF
TRBV6-1,TRBD2,NA,TRBJ2-5,TGTGCCAGCAGTGGACTAGCGGGGTCCCCAGAGACCCAGTACTTC,CASSGLAGSPETQYF
TRBV6-1,NA,NA,TRBJ2-7,TGTGCCAGCAGTGAAGTCCATAGGGAGAGATACGAGCAGTACTTC,CASSEVHRERYEQYF
TRBV5-6,TRBD2,NA,TRBJ2-1,TGTGCCACCACCCGGTCGGCTAGCGGGGGCCGTGAGCAGTTCTTC,CATTRSASGGREQFF
TRBV5-5,TRBD1,NA,TRBJ2-7,TGTGCCAGCAGCAGACCACAGGGGGTCAACGAGCAGTACTTC,CASSRPQGVNEQYF
TRBV4-1,TRBD2,once,TRBJ2-3,TGCGCCAGCAGCCAGGTGGGCGGGGGGCCCCGGTATTTT,CASSQVGGGPRYF
TRBV2,NA,NA,TRBJ2-5,TGTGCCAGCAGTGAAGCGGGGGGTCACCAAGAGACCCAGTACTTC,CASSEAGGHQETQYF
TRBV2,NA,NA,TRBJ2-5,TGTGCCAGCAGCTTTCGGGACTCCTCTCAAGAGACCCAGTACTTC,CASSFRDSSQETQYF
TRBV19,TRBD2,NA,TRBJ2-7,TGTGCCAGCGGGACTAGCTACGAGCAGTACTTC,CASGTSYEQYF
TRBV9,NA,few,TRBJ2-1,TGTGCCAGCAGCCAAAGGGGGATCGGAGACAATGAGCAGTTCTTC,CASSQRGIGDNEQFF
TRBV5-1,TRBD1,once,TRBJ2-2,TGCGCCAGCAGCTTCGGACAGGGCGGGGAGCTGTTTTTT,CASSFGQGGELFF
TRBV5-4,NA,NA,TRBJ2-7,TGTGCCAGCAGCTTGGGGGGGGAGCCCTACGAGCAGTACTTC,CASSLGGEPYEQYF
TRBV5-5,TRBD1,NA,TRBJ2-7,TGTGCCAGCAGCTTGGCCCCGGGACAGGAGCTCGAGCAGTACTTC,CASSLAPGQELEQYF
TRBV7-9,NA,NA,TRBJ2-1,TGTGCCAGCAGCGATGGGACTGGCTTTGAGCAGTTCTTC,CASSDGTGFEQFF
TRBV6-6,TRBD2,once,TRBJ2-5,TGTGCCAGCAGTGAGCGGGGGCCAGTGAAAGAGACCCAGTACTTC,CASSERGPVKETQYF
TRBV14,NA,NA,TRBJ2-3,TGTGCCAGCAGCCGGACAGACACAGATACGCAGTATTTT,CASSRTDTDTQYF
TRBV9,TRBD2,NA,TRBJ2-5,TGTGCCAGCAGCCCCCCCGGACTAGCTATCCAGACCCAGTACTTC,CASSPPGLAIQTQYF
TRBV5-1,NA,NA,TRBJ2-3,TGCGCCAGCAGCCGCAGCGGGTCAGACCGGGATACGCAGTATTTT,CASSRSGSDRDTQYF
TRBV5-6,NA,NA,TRBJ1-4,TGTGCCAGCAGCCGCCCTACCGCAGAAAAACTGTTTTTT,CASSRPTAEKLFF
TRBV29-1,NA,NA,TRBJ1-1,TGCAGCGCTGAGCGGGGGGCGAACACTGAAGCTTTCTTT,CSAERGANTEAFF
TRBV13,TRBD2,NA,TRBJ2-7,TGTGCCAGCAGTCCGAGCCAGGATACTAGCGGGGGGATGACGTACGAGCAGTACTTC,CASSPSQDTSGGMTYEQYF
TRBV18,NA,NA,TRBJ1-5,TGTGCCAGCTCACCGGTAGAGAATCAGCCCCAGCATTTT,CASSPVENQPQHF
TRBV5-1,NA,once,TRBJ2-5,TGCGCCAGCAGCACCGGGACACCAGAAGAGACCCAGTACTTC,CASSTGTPEETQYF
TRBV30,TRBD1,NA,TRBJ1-1,TGTGCCTGGAGTACAGGGGGCCCTGAAGCTTTCTTT,CAWSTGGPEAFF
TRBV9,NA,NA,TRBJ2-3,TGCGCCAGCAGCCCCAGTCTAGATACGCAGTATTTT,CASSPSLDTQYF
TRBV5-4,NA,NA,TRBJ2-3,TGTGCCAGCAGCCGACCGGGGGTAGATACGCAGTATTTT,CASSRPGVDTQYF
TRBV30,TRBD1,NA,TRBJ2-7,TGTGCCTGGAAGGGGGCAGGTGCCTACGAGCAGTACTTC,CAWKGAGAYEQYF
TRBV9,TRBD2,NA,TRBJ2-3,TGTGCCAGCAGCTTTAGCGGGGGGTACTTAGATACGCAGTATTTT,CASSFSGGYLDTQYF
TRBV2,TRBD1,NA,TRBJ1-6,TGTGCCAGCAGGGCGGACAGGGATTTTAATTCACCCCTCCACTTT,CASRADRDFNSPLHF
TRBV7-3,TRBD2,NA,TRBJ2-1,TGTGCCAGCAGCGACTCCAGCGGGGGACACAATGAGCAGTTCTTC,CASSDSSGGHNEQFF
TRBV18,NA,NA,TRBJ1-1,TGTGCCAGCTCCCAGACAGAGTTGAACACTGAAGCTTTCTTT,CASSQTELNTEAFF
TRBV7-3,TRBD1,NA,TRBJ1-1,TGTGCCAGCAGCTTAAGGGGGACAGGGACTGAAGCTTTCTTT,CASSLRGTGTEAFF
TRBV27,NA,NA,TRBJ1-2,TGTGCCAGCAGTTTCGGGGAATACTATGGCTACACCTTC,CASSFGEYYGYTF
TRBV25-1,TRBD1,NA,TRBJ1-4,TGTGCCAGCAGTGATGGAGACAGGGAATGGGAAAAACTGTTTTTT,CASSDGDREWEKLFF
TRBV12-5,TRBD1,NA,TRBJ1-5,TGTGCTAGTGTCCCCCCTACAGGGGTCAATCAGCCCCAGCATTTT,CASVPPTGVNQPQHF
TRBV2,NA,NA,TRBJ2-7,TGTGCCAGCAGTCTCGAGCAGTACTTC,CASSLEQYF
TRBV11-2,TRBD2,NA,TRBJ2-1,TGTGCCAGCAGCTCGATAGCGGGGGACCACAATGAGCAGTTCTTC,CASSSIAGDHNEQFF